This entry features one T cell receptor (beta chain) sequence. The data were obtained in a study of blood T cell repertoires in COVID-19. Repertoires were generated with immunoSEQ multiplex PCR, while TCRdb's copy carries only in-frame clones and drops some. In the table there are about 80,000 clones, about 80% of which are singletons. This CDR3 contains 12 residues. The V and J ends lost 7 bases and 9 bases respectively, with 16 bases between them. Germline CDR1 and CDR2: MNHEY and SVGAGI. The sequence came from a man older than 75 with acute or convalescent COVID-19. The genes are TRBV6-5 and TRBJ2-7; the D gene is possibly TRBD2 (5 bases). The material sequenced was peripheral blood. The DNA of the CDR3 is TGTGCCAGCATGAAAGGGAGTTTTGGGCAGTACTTC. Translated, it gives CASMKGSFGQYF.